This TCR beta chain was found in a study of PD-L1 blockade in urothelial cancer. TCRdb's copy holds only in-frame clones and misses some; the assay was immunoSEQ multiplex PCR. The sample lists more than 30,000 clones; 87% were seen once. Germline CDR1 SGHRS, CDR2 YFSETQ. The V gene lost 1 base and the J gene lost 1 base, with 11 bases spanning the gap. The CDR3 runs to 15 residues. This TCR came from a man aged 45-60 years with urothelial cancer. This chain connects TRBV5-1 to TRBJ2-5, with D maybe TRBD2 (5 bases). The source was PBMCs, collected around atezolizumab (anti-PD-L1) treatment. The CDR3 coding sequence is TGCGCCAGCAGCTTGATGACCACTAGCCAAGAGACCCAGTACTTC. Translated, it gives CASSLMTTSQETQYF.